A single sample is the source of the 2 T cell receptor beta chains below, sequenced in a study of cytomegalovirus exposure and HLA in healthy donors. Both 60 Vbeta primers and 13 Jbeta primers went into the PCR. The data were produced by immunoSEQ multiplex PCR, yet TCRdb's version contains in-frame clones alone and is incomplete. The sample consists of about 120,000 clones, around 73% of them appearing once. The sample consisted of PBMCs. The receptors stem from a woman in her thirties or forties in good health and CMV-seropositive.

The rearrangement links TRBV12-5 to TRBJ2-6, with TRBD2 as a possible D gene (6 bases). The CDR3 runs 22 residues. Germline lookup yields CDR1 LGHNT and CDR2 FRNRAP. V was clipped by 2 bases and J by 0 bases, with 26 bases between them. CDR3 sequence (DNA): TGTGCTAGTGGTTTGTACACCGTGCCCGGACTACCAAGAAGCTCTGGGGCCAACGTCCTGACTTTC. Encoded protein: CASGLYTVPGLPRSSGANVLTF.

The chain has TRBV5-4 and TRBJ1-1; a weak D match, TRBD1 (6 bases). In germline, CDR1 is SGHNT, CDR2 YYREEE (reference sequence). The V and J ends lost 0 bases and 11 bases respectively, with 23 bases between them. The CDR3 is 16 amino acids. CDR3 amino acids: CASSLAGGAGGLEAFF. CDR3 coding DNA: TGTGCCAGCAGCTTGGCCGGGGGGGCCGGGGGTCTAGAGGCTTTCTTT.